Shown below are 26 T cell receptor beta chains from a single sample sequenced in a study of T cells in Graves' hyperthyroidism and ophthalmopathy. Researchers took RNA transcripts and amplified the TCR beta CDR3 regions from them. First-round RT-PCR of the TCR CDR3 relied on the HTBI primer set. TCRdb re-called the multiplex PCR reads through MiXCR, storing one row per CDR3 protein. The table has roughly 280,000 distinct CDR3 sequences, about 20% seen once. Specimen: blood. These receptors came from a man in his thirties or forties with Graves' ophthalmopathy.

This clonotype was seen at least ten times. The rearrangement links TRBV3-1 to TRBJ2-6, with 7 bases matching TRBD1. The CDR3 contains 15 residues. The trim removed 5 bases at V and 4 bases at J, leaving 5 bases unmatched. CDR1 and CDR2 from the germline V gene are LGHDT and YNNKEL (reference sequence). As DNA, the CDR3 is TGTGCCAGCAGCAACAGGGGTCCCGGGGCCAACGTCCTGACTTTC. Protein product: CASSNRGPGANVLTF. Together with reference TRBV3-1 and TRBJ2-6, the CDR3 gives the full variable domain: DTAVSQTPKYLVTQMGNDKSIKCEQNLGHDTMYWYKQDSKKFLKIMFSYNNKELIINETVPNRFSPKSPDKAHLNLHINSLELGDSAVYFCASSNRGPGANVLTFGAGSRLTVL.

The chain uses TRBV27 and TRBJ2-3; 11 bases match TRBD1. The V gene's germline CDR1 is MNHEY and CDR2 SMNVEV (reference sequence). This CDR3 comprises 15 residues. The J segment lost 4 bases and the V segment lost 10 bases, leaving 10 bases of the junction unmatched. DNA of the CDR3: TGTGCCACGCTAAGCTGGGACAGGGGGTCAGATACGCAGTATTTT. Protein sequence: CATLSWDRGSDTQYF.

The chain employs TRBV2 and TRBJ2-2; tentative D call: TRBD2 (5 bases). The germline V gene has CDR1 SNHLY and CDR2 FYNNEI. The CDR3 loop spans 14 amino acids. The CDR3 bases are TGTGCGACGATGCAGGACTCGAACACCGGGGAGCTGTTTTTT. Residues: CATMQDSNTGELFF.

With regard to this clonotype: A much larger clone differs from this one at a single base, so this may be a read error. V and J are TRBV28 and TRBJ2-2; D perhaps matches TRBD2 (6 bases). The V end lost 11 bases, the J end lost 4 bases, and 14 bases lay between the germline ends. The CDR3 runs 13 residues. The germline CDR1 and CDR2 sequences are MDHEN and SYDVKM. This CDR3 reads CASKTRRTGELFF. CDR3 nucleotide sequence: TGTGCCTCAAAGACTAGACGCACCGGGGAGCTGTTTTTT. Looking up the rest from reference TRBV28 and TRBJ2-2 gives the full variable domain: DVKVTQSSRYLVKRTGEKVFLECVQDMDHENMFWYRQDPGLGLRLIYFSYDVKMKEKGDIPEGYSVSREKKERFSLILESASTNQTSMYLCASKTRRTGELFFGEGSRLTVL.

This clonotype was found once. V gene TRBV28 combines with J gene TRBJ2-5; D possibly corresponds to TRBD2 (6 bases). V gave up 11 bases and J gave up 0 bases, with 16 bases separating them. The CDR3 covers 14 residues. Germline loops: CDR1 MDHEN, CDR2 SYDVKM. This CDR3 is CASTGGLHQETQYF. CDR3 DNA: TGTGCCTCCACAGGAGGGCTCCACCAAGAGACCCAGTACTTC.

J is TRBJ2-2 and V is TRBV7-9; 13 bases match TRBD2. V trimming: 6 bases; J trimming: 3 bases; junction bases outside the gene matches: 1. There are 15 residues in the CDR3. Germline loops: CDR1 SEHNR, CDR2 FQNEAQ (reference sequence). The CDR3 sequence is CASRGLAGDTGELFF. CDR3 coding DNA: TGTGCCAGCAGAGGACTAGCGGGAGACACCGGGGAGCTGTTTTTT.

This clonotype has a handful of counts. The rearrangement links TRBV11-3 to TRBJ1-1; possible D gene TRBD1, 6 bases. V lost 5 bases and J lost 11, with 21 bases in between. This CDR3 spans 14 amino acids. The germline V gene has CDR1 SGHNT and CDR2 YENEEA. The DNA for the CDR3 is TGTGCCAGCAGCCCCCAAGGGACATCTACGGGGGCTTTCTTT. As protein: CASSPQGTSTGAFF.

J is TRBJ1-1 and V is TRBV28; weak D call: TRBD1 (5 bases). Germline-derived CDR1 and CDR2 are MDHEN and SYDVKM. Deletions cut 2 bases from V and 10 bases from J, with 17 bases between. The CDR3 runs to 14 residues. CDR3 nucleotides: TGTGCCAGCAGTTTAGTTCTGGGGGGTTCGGTAGCTTTCTTT. It codes for CASSLVLGGSVAFF.

This clonotype has a handful of counts. The V and J genes are TRBV19 and TRBJ1-3, with TRBD1 matching 8 bases. The CDR3 spans 18 residues. J was trimmed by 0 bases and V by 6 bases; bases with no gene match: 13. Germline CDR1 and CDR2: LNHDA and SQIVND (reference sequence). CDR3 in amino acids: CASRPIGQGSFSGNTIYF. The CDR3, as DNA: TGTGCCAGTAGGCCTATCGGACAGGGCTCCTTCTCTGGAAACACCATATATTTT. The variable domain in full, completed from reference TRBV19 and TRBJ1-3, reads DGGITQSPKYLFRKEGQNVTLSCEQNLNHDAMYWYRQDPGQGLRLIYYSQIVNDFQKGDIAEGYSVSREKKESFPLTVTSAQKNPTAFYLCASRPIGQGSFSGNTIYFGEGSWLTVV.

The genes are TRBV20-1 and TRBJ2-7; 8 bases are a match to TRBD2. The CDR3 extends over 14 amino acids. Trimming took 5 bases from V and 9 from J; bases not matched to a gene: 15. The germline gives CDR1 DFQATT, CDR2 SNEGSKA (reference sequence). CDR3 sequence: CSARTAPYGGVQYF. The CDR3 nucleotides are TGCAGTGCTCGAACGGCTCCTTACGGGGGGGTGCAGTACTTC.

This clonotype was seen repeatedly, ten times or more. The J gene is TRBJ2-5, the V gene TRBV3-1; tentative D call: TRBD2 (6 bases). Germline-derived CDR1 and CDR2 are LGHDT and YNNKEL (reference sequence). CDR3 size: 16 residues. Trimming took 0 bases from V and 4 from J, leaving 15 bases between them. The CDR3, as DNA: TGTGCCAGCAGCCAAGATGATCAGGAGGGCCGAGAGACCCAGTACTTC. Translation: CASSQDDQEGRETQYF.

The V gene is TRBV27, the J gene TRBJ1-2, with a weak D call TRBD1 (5 bases). V shed 3 bases and J shed 2 bases, with 10 bases lying between them. CDR3 length: 14 amino acids. Germline CDR1 is MNHEY and CDR2 is SMNVEV (reference sequence). In DNA form, the CDR3 reads TGTGCCAGCAGTTTTTCTGCAGGGAACTATGGCTACACCTTC. Its protein product is CASSFSAGNYGYTF.

In this sample, this clonotype turned up a few times. This chain joins TRBV27 and TRBJ2-1, with 9 nucleotides matching TRBD2. Per germline, CDR1 MNHEY and CDR2 SMNVEV (reference sequence). With 3 bases clipped from V and 7 bases from J, the junction kept 16 bases outside the gene matches. The CDR3 loop spans 18 amino acids. CDR3 residues: CASSFRAAGGDLRNEQFF. Here the CDR3 DNA reads TGTGCCAGCAGTTTTCGGGCAGCGGGAGGAGATTTAAGAAATGAGCAGTTCTTC.

The J gene is TRBJ2-5, the V gene TRBV28; D may be TRBD2 (6 bases). Trimming left V 7 bases short and J 7 bases short, with 19 bases between. Germline V gives CDR1 MDHEN, CDR2 SYDVKM. The CDR3 is made up of 14 amino acids. The CDR3 bases are TGTGCCAGCATCCAACACGGGGGTGGTGGGACCCAGTACTTC. Translating it yields CASIQHGGGGTQYF.

V and J are TRBV10-3 and TRBJ1-6; D is unresolved. V was trimmed by 10 bases and J by 10 bases, leaving 23 bases between them. This CDR3 comprises 15 residues. Germline-derived CDR1 and CDR2 are ENHRY and SYGVKD. The CDR3 region is CATKPSPGSYSPLHF. DNA for the CDR3: TGTGCCACCAAACCCTCGCCGGGTTCGTACTCACCCCTCCACTTT.

In this sample, this clonotype turned up many times. This chain connects TRBV20-1 to TRBJ2-7; 8 bases fit TRBD2. Trimming cost V 2 bases and J 1 base; bases outside gene matches: 4. The V gene's germline CDR1 is DFQATT and CDR2 SNEGSKA (reference sequence). There are 14 residues in the CDR3. Here the CDR3 reads CSARRASGSYEQYF. The DNA for the CDR3 is TGCAGTGCTAGACGGGCTAGCGGGTCCTACGAGCAGTACTTC.

There are a few counts of this clonotype. The chain couples TRBV3-1 to TRBJ2-4, with D hard to call. V gave up 1 base and J gave up 2 bases, with 12 bases separating them. The length of the CDR3 is 16 residues. The V gene's germline CDR1 is LGHDT and CDR2 YNNKEL (reference sequence). The CDR3 reads CASSQVPGLSKNIQYF. The CDR3 bases are TGTGCCAGCAGCCAAGTGCCTGGGCTTTCCAAAAACATTCAGTACTTC.

This chain's CDR3 is CASRVSGSGTDTQYF. The DNA of the CDR3 is TGTGCCAGCAGGGTTAGCGGGAGCGGCACAGATACGCAGTATTTT. The gene calls are TRBV2 and TRBJ2-3; 9 positions agree with TRBD2. The germline gives CDR1 SNHLY, CDR2 FYNNEI. The CDR3 extends over 15 amino acids. The ends lost 6 bases at V and 1 base at J; junction bases unmatched: 5.

This clonotype appeared a few times. The V gene is TRBV6-2 or TRBV6-3, the J gene TRBJ1-5; the D gene is possibly TRBD1 (6 bases). Germline V gene data show CDR1 as MNHEY and CDR2 as SVGEGT. Trimming shortened V by 8 bases and J by 5 bases, and 13 bases separated the two germline ends. The CDR3 is 13 residues long. The CDR3 here is CASDDRTYQPQHF. The CDR3 region has the DNA TGTGCCAGCGACGACAGGACCTATCAGCCCCAGCATTTT.

This clonotype was seen a few times. The V and J genes are TRBV29-1 and TRBJ2-1; either TRBD1 or TRBD2 may supply D (5 bases each). Germline V gene lookup returns CDR1 SQVTM and CDR2 ANQGSEA. V shed 5 bases and J shed 6 bases, with 14 bases lying between them. This CDR3 region has 13 residues. The CDR3 sequence: CSVLGPGGNEQFF. CDR3 in DNA: TGCAGCGTTCTAGGACCTGGGGGCAATGAGCAGTTCTTC.

This clonotype was observed many times. The chain joins TRBV2 to TRBJ2-1; 10 positions agree with TRBD2. CDR1 SNHLY and CDR2 FYNNEI come from the germline V gene. This CDR3 contains 13 residues. V was clipped by 11 bases and J by 3 bases; unmatched bases: 4. CDR3 amino acids: CAGLAGDYNEQFF. The CDR3 nucleotides are TGTGCCGGTCTAGCGGGAGACTACAATGAGCAGTTCTTC.

The V gene is TRBV2, the J gene TRBJ2-3, with 10 bases matching TRBD1. Germline loops: CDR1 SNHLY, CDR2 FYNNEI. The J segment lost 3 bases and the V segment lost 4 bases, leaving 4 bases of the junction unmatched. The CDR3 runs 15 residues. The chain's CDR3 is CASSARDRGTDTQYF. The CDR3 DNA sequence: TGTGCCAGCAGTGCCCGGGACAGGGGAACAGATACGCAGTATTTT.

This clonotype was seen a handful of times. The chain is built from TRBV19 and TRBJ1-2; possibly TRBD1 for D (6 bases). The CDR3 runs to 15 residues. V lost 5 bases and J lost 5, with 18 bases in between. Germline lookup yields CDR1 LNHDA and CDR2 SQIVND (reference sequence). CDR3 loop: CASSSSGGARYGYTF. CDR3 nucleotide sequence: TGTGCCAGTAGTTCCAGCGGGGGGGCTAGGTATGGCTACACCTTC. Using reference TRBV19 and TRBJ1-2 for the parts outside the CDR3, the full variable domain is DGGITQSPKYLFRKEGQNVTLSCEQNLNHDAMYWYRQDPGQGLRLIYYSQIVNDFQKGDIAEGYSVSREKKESFPLTVTSAQKNPTAFYLCASSSSGGARYGYTFGSGTRLTVV.

The chain links TRBV11-2 to TRBJ1-2; 7 bases map to TRBD1. In germline, CDR1 is SGHAT, CDR2 FQNNGV. This CDR3 has 15 residues. Trimming took 5 bases from V and 4 from J; bases not matched to a gene: 10. CDR3 protein: CASSPSDRSVYGYTF. The CDR3 coding sequence is TGTGCCAGCAGCCCTTCGGACAGGTCCGTCTATGGCTACACCTTC.

This clonotype has at least ten counts. The chain carries TRBV20-1 and TRBJ1-1, with D uncertain. CDR1 and CDR2 (germline): DFQATT, SNEGSKA (reference sequence). This CDR3 is 11 amino acids long. Trimming removed 0 bases at V and 12 bases at J, with 11 bases between. CDR3: CSAREPPAPFF. In DNA form, the CDR3 reads TGCAGTGCTAGAGAGCCCCCGGCACCTTTCTTT.

At least ten counts were recorded for this clonotype. In DNA, the CDR3 is TGTGCCAGCTCACCAAAGGGATACTCTGGAAACACCATATATTTT. It specifies CASSPKGYSGNTIYF. J is TRBJ1-3 and V is TRBV18; D gene unclear. The germline CDR1 and CDR2 sequences are KGHSH and LQKENI. V dropped 2 bases and J dropped 0 bases, with 8 bases sitting between them. This CDR3 has 15 residues. The complete variable domain, with remaining parts taken from reference TRBV18 and TRBJ1-3, reads NAGVMQNPRHLVRRRGQEARLRCSPMKGHSHVYWYRQLPEEGLKFMVYLQKENIIDESGMPKERFSAEFPKEGPSILRIQQVVRGDSAAYFCASSPKGYSGNTIYFGEGSWLTVV.